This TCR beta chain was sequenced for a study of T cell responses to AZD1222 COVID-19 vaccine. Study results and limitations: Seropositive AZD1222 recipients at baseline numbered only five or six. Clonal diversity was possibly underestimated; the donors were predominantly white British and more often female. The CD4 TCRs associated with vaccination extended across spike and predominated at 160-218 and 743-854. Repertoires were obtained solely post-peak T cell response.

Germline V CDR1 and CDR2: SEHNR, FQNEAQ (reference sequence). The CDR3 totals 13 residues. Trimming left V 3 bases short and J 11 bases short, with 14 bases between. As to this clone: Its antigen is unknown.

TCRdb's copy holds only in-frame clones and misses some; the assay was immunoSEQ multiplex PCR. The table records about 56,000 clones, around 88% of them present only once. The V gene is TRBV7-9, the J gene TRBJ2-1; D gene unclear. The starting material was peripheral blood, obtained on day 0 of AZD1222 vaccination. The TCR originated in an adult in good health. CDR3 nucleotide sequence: TGTGCCAGCAGCTTGAGTGGAGTCTTACAGCAGTTCTTC. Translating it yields CASSLSGVLQQFF.